These T cell receptor beta chains were read from a single sample in a study of CD8+ T cells in alopecia areata. The assay was immunoSEQ multiplex PCR, and TCRdb's table has in-frame clones only and misses some. The data show roughly 220,000 clones, roughly two fifths seen once. The source was CD4+ T cells sorted from blood, collected at approximately week 30, from a patient treated with tofacitinib. Source of these receptors: a human donor with alopecia areata. Both conserved end residues are part of each CDR3.

j_call,v_call,cdr3_aa
TRBJ2-4,TRBV2,CASMTSGGRRNIQYF
TRBJ2-7,TRBV4-2,CASSQERFARRATSYEQYF
TRBJ1-2,TRBV5-4,CASSSDVVDYGYTF
TRBJ2-2,TRBV5-8,CASSLWTGPNTGELFF
TRBJ2-7,TRBV2,CASHRGTSEQYF
TRBJ1-1,TRBV30,CAWMGWANTEAFF
TRBJ1-3,TRBV5-1,CASSLGQTSGNTIYF
TRBJ2-4,TRBV23-1,CASSQCQSQGSDIQYF
TRBJ2-7,TRBV10-3,CAISESPRDEQYF
TRBJ2-7,TRBV30,CAWSWTGAAYEQYF
TRBJ2-2,TRBV7-9,CASSLQAAAGPLGTGELFF
TRBJ2-2,TRBV11-2,CASSLTSGTTGELFF
-,TRBV19,CASSIQAGGRYEQYF
TRBJ2-1,TRBV14,CASSSRTRGNEQFF
TRBJ2-7,TRBV7-9,CASSLRQAGSYEQYF
TRBJ2-3,TRBV9,CASSSYGASTDTQYF
TRBJ1-4,TRBV29-1,CSVEARQSEKLFF
TRBJ2-3,TRBV29-1,CSVARLAGAYTDTQYF
TRBJ2-7,TRBV7-6,CASSLEDGFSYEQYF
TRBJ2-7,TRBV6-1,CASRDRGFYEQYF
TRBJ1-1,TRBV25-1,CASSATPGRGTEAFF
TRBJ1-2,TRBV30,CAWSALRGRNGYTF
TRBJ2-7,TRBV4-1,CASSLGPHGYEQYF
TRBJ1-1,TRBV19,CASKYGTGLMNTEAFF
TRBJ1-5,TRBV30,CAWQTGPGQPQHF
TRBJ1-1,TRBV30,CASTRRLNTEAFF
TRBJ1-1,TRBV29-1,CSARWGIHNTEAFF
TRBJ2-3,TRBV7-9,CASSHGPIRGTDTQYF
TRBJ1-2,TRBV27,CASSIRGRRGYTF
TRBJ1-1,TRBV10-3,CATGQLNTEAFF
TRBJ1-4,TRBV5-1,CASRVSPATNEKLFF
TRBJ2-7,TRBV5-1,CASSLVAGGENYEQYF
TRBJ1-2,TRBV2,CASMGPLYGYTF
TRBJ2-5,TRBV7-9,CASSYLGIRFQETQYF
TRBJ2-6,TRBV5-1,CASSRQTSGANVLTF
TRBJ2-7,TRBV2,CASSPTSSYEQYF
TRBJ1-3,TRBV30,CAWTRGGNTIYF
TRBJ2-7,TRBV7-9,CASSLLASGRDEQYF
TRBJ1-2,TRBV29-1,CSVEGPGAAGYTF
TRBJ2-7,TRBV6-1,CASSEASQFNYEQYF
TRBJ1-4,TRBV30,CAGQQTTNEKLFF
TRBJ2-7,TRBV5-1,CASSLGKGTYEQYF
TRBJ1-2,TRBV6-5,CASSYSRQGSYGYTF
TRBJ2-1,TRBV11-2,CASSLKGQGAKNEQFF
TRBJ2-7,TRBV2,CASSDGSGRDNEQYF
TRBJ2-7,TRBV6-1,CASGTSGTEQYF
TRBJ2-3,TRBV20-1,CSASPVRTQYF
TRBJ1-5,TRBV27,CASSQVRGNNQPQHF
TRBJ1-1,TRBV11-3,CASSAQGDTEAFF
TRBJ2-3,TRBV25-1,CASSPGQRASDTQYF
TRBJ2-3,TRBV30,CAWSMASDTQYF
TRBJ1-1,TRBV6-1,CASRPYLEATEAFF
TRBJ2-6,TRBV10-3,CAIRGDWISGANVLTF
TRBJ1-2,TRBV25-1,CASSDRGYTF
TRBJ2-1,TRBV7-2,CATMTLAGGVNEQFF
TRBJ2-1,TRBV5-1,CASSLAPGAYNEQFF
TRBJ2-2,TRBV9,CASSVETPGAGELFF
TRBJ1-1,TRBV5-1,CASSLGGRENTEAFF
TRBJ2-7,TRBV30,CAWSEGGLSYEQYF